A selection of T cell receptor beta chains follows, all from one sample in a study of blood T cell repertoires in COVID-19. Produced via immunoSEQ multiplex PCR; TCRdb's table is partial and in-frame only. The sample contains some 160,000 clones, approximately 80% of which appear only once. The sample taken for sequencing was PBMCs or T cells enriched from blood (not recorded which). Source of these receptors: a woman aged 40 to 50 who had recovered from COVID-19. Both conserved end residues are part of each CDR3. D genes are given only for firm matches. Clone size is stated in some rows and not others, as once, few, many or a class when expanded.

cdr3_nt cdr3_aa j_call cdr3_length d_call clone_size v_call
TGTGCCAGCAGCCCGGAGGGAAACTATGGCTACACCTTC CASSPEGNYGYTF TRBJ1-2 13 . . TRBV9
TGTGCCTGGAGCGGGGGACTCCTAGGCTCTGGGGCCAACGTCCTGACTTTC CAWSGGLLGSGANVLTF TRBJ2-6 17 . once TRBV30
TGTGCCAGCAGCTCAGCCGGGACAGGGGGTTCTAACTATGGCTACACCTTC CASSSAGTGGSNYGYTF TRBJ1-2 17 TRBD1 . TRBV7-8
TGTGCCAGTAAGTCCCCGGGGACCTACGAGCAGTACTTC CASKSPGTYEQYF TRBJ2-7 13 . . TRBV19
TGTGCCAGCAGTTCCGGGTATCAGCCCCAGCATTTT CASSSGYQPQHF TRBJ1-5 12 . . TRBV6-5
TGTGCCAGCAGGGAACAGGGTCGAGGAAACACCATATATTTT CASREQGRGNTIYF TRBJ1-3 14 . . TRBV5-4
TGTGCCAGTAGGGACCAGGGAAGGGCTAGCACAGATACGCAGTATTTT CASRDQGRASTDTQYF TRBJ2-3 16 . once TRBV19
TGCGCCAGCAGCCAAGACGGGAGGGGGGCCATGAACACTGAAGCTTTCTTT CASSQDGRGAMNTEAFF TRBJ1-1 17 . . TRBV4-1
TGTGCCACCAGCAGAGTGGGGCGGTCCCTCCACTTT CATSRVGRSLHF TRBJ1-6 12 . . TRBV15
TGTGCCAGTAACATACGGAACACTGAAGCTTTCTTT CASNIRNTEAFF TRBJ1-1 12 . few TRBV2
TGTGCCAGCGTCCAAAGATACAGGGAGCAGTACTTC CASVQRYREQYF TRBJ2-7 12 . . TRBV16
TGTGCTAGTGGTACAGGACAGACAAACACTGAAGCTTTCTTT CASGTGQTNTEAFF TRBJ1-1 14 . . TRBV12-5
TGTGCCAGCAGCTTTGGGACAGGGGGCAATGAGCAGTTCTTC CASSFGTGGNEQFF TRBJ2-1 14 TRBD1 . TRBV7-3
TGTGCCAGCAGTTCCTTCTCCGAGCAGTACTTC CASSSFSEQYF TRBJ2-7 11 . . TRBV27
TGTGCCAGCACGGACAGGGAGAATTCACCCCTCCACTTT CASTDRENSPLHF TRBJ1-6 13 TRBD1 . TRBV6-5
TGCGCCAGCAGCTTGGCTCGGACAGGGGATTATAATTCACCCCTCCACTTT CASSLARTGDYNSPLHF TRBJ1-6 17 TRBD1 once TRBV5-1
TGTGCCAGCAGTTTATCCAGGGGGCGAGAAGCTTTCTTT CASSLSRGREAFF TRBJ1-1 13 TRBD1 . TRBV7-3
TGTGCCACCAGTCCCCGCGGACAGCACGGGGAGCTGTTTTTT CATSPRGQHGELFF TRBJ2-2 14 . . TRBV15
TGTGCCAGCAGTGAAAGGCCGGGTTATAGCAATCAGCCCCAGCATTTT CASSERPGYSNQPQHF TRBJ1-5 16 . . TRBV6-1
TGTGCTAGTGGTTTGGGGACAGACACTGAAGCTTTCTTT CASGLGTDTEAFF TRBJ1-1 13 . . TRBV12-5
TGTGCCTGGAGTGTAGTAGGCAGGGGGAATGGCTACACCTTC CAWSVVGRGNGYTF TRBJ1-2 14 TRBD1 . TRBV30
TGCAGCGTTGAAGACCGAGCAGGGGACTATGGCTACACCTTC CSVEDRAGDYGYTF TRBJ1-2 14 . . TRBV29-1
TGCGCCAGCAGCTGGAACCGGGACAGGGGCACAGATACGCAGTATTTT CASSWNRDRGTDTQYF TRBJ2-3 16 TRBD1 . TRBV5-1
TGCGCCAGCAGTCCAGGGGGCTTAGGGGAAAAACTGTTTTTT CASSPGGLGEKLFF TRBJ1-4 14 TRBD1 . TRBV5-1
TGTGCCAGCAGCTTAGATTTAGCGGGGGCTGGGGAGCAGTACTTC CASSLDLAGAGEQYF TRBJ2-7 15 TRBD2 . TRBV7-8
TGTGCCAGCAGCCAAGCCGGGACAGTCTACGAGCAGTACTTC CASSQAGTVYEQYF TRBJ2-7 14 TRBD1 . TRBV14
TGTGCCAGCTCACCCGAGACAGGGAGCGCCTACGAGCAGTACTTC CASSPETGSAYEQYF TRBJ2-7 15 TRBD1 . TRBV18
TGTGCCAGTAGTATAGATCTCGATATGGCCCAGCCCCAGCATTTT CASSIDLDMAQPQHF TRBJ1-5 15 . . TRBV19
TGCGCCAGCAGCCAAGACAGTACCTACGAGCAGTACTTC CASSQDSTYEQYF TRBJ2-7 13 . . TRBV4-1
TGTGCCAGTAGTATCCCAGCAGGGGGGAACACTGAAGCTTTCTTT CASSIPAGGNTEAFF TRBJ1-1 15 TRBD1 . TRBV19
TGTGCCAGCAGTTTTTCGGGATTTGGCTACACCTTC CASSFSGFGYTF TRBJ1-2 12 . . TRBV27
TGTGCCAGTAGACTTATGGGGGCGCGCGGAAACACCATATATTTT CASRLMGARGNTIYF TRBJ1-3 15 . . TRBV19
TGCGCCAGCAGTCAAAGTGGACAGGGGCAGACCACTGAAGCTTTCTTT CASSQSGQGQTTEAFF TRBJ1-1 16 TRBD1 . TRBV5-1
TGTGCCTGGTCTAATGGAGGCAATCAGCCCCAGCATTTT CAWSNGGNQPQHF TRBJ1-5 13 . . TRBV30
TGTGCCAGCAGCTTGGCAGTTAGCGGGACCCTCATAGGCACCGGGGAGCTGTTTTTT CASSLAVSGTLIGTGELFF TRBJ2-2 19 TRBD2 . TRBV5-4